Listed here is a single T cell receptor (beta chain). V was cut by 7 bases and J by 2 bases, with 17 bases left in between. The CDR3 spans 16 residues. Germline CDR1 MDHEN, CDR2 SYDVKM. In TCRdb, the RT-PCR reads were re-called with MiXCR into one record per CDR3 protein. The data show around 240,000 distinct CDR3 sequences, approximately 14% seen once. The sample is drawn from a study of patients and donors after allogeneic stem cell transplantation. Sequenced sample: blood, either unsorted or a sorted T cell fraction (not recorded which). The V gene is TRBV28, the J gene TRBJ2-2, with a possible D match to TRBD2 (6 bases). The sequence was collected from a human donor who was either an allogeneic HSCT recipient or a stem cell or donor lymphocyte infusion donor (not recorded which). It is not recorded whose cells these are; they may come from a transplant donor. Here the CDR3 DNA reads TGTGCCAGCACTACTTTGGCGGGATTCAACACCGGGGAGCTGTTTTTT. It codes for CASTTLAGFNTGELFF.